Below, 14 T cell receptor beta chains from the same sample are listed, as sequenced in a study of T cell responses to AZD1222 COVID-19 vaccine. Assay: immunoSEQ multiplex PCR; the TCRdb copy retains only in-frame clones and omits some. The sample records about 200,000 clones, approximately 90% being singletons. Sequenced here: peripheral blood, sampled 28 days after the second AZD1222 dose. All receptors derive from an adult who received the AZD1222 COVID-19 vaccine.

Remarks on this clone: The junction does not match germline at one end; this may be a read error. This chain joins TRBV20-1 and TRBJ1-1; D may be TRBD1 (6 bases). The CDR3 runs 11 residues. In germline, CDR1 is DFQATT, CDR2 SNEGSKA (reference sequence). CDR3: CRPRGNTEAFF. In DNA, the CDR3 is TGTAGACCCAGGGGGAACACTGAAGCTTTCTTT.

The rearrangement joins TRBV7-2 to TRBJ2-3; 8 nucleotides align to TRBD2. Germline V gives CDR1 SGHTA, CDR2 FQGNSA. V shed 3 bases, J shed 0 bases, and the junction held 8 bases outside the gene matches. CDR3 length: 17 residues. The CDR3 here is CASSFKASGHSTDTQYF. The CDR3, as DNA: TGTGCCAGCAGCTTTAAGGCTAGCGGGCATAGCACAGATACGCAGTATTTT.

The rearrangement joins TRBV7-8 to TRBJ2-7; tentatively, D is TRBD2 (7 bases). V lost 5 bases and J 0 bases, leaving 23 bases between the germline ends. This CDR3 region has 18 residues. The germline gives CDR1 SGHVS, CDR2 FQNEAQ. DNA of the CDR3: TGTGCCAGCAGCCTAACGGGGGGCCTACTTACAGACTCCTACGAGCAGTACTTC. This translates into CASSLTGGLLTDSYEQYF.

This clone was observed a single time. CDR3 nucleotides: TGTGCCAGCAGCACCACCGGGACAGTTAACACCGGGGAGCTGTTTTTT. Translated, it gives CASSTTGTVNTGELFF. The chain has TRBV28 and TRBJ2-2; TRBD1 agrees at 7 bases. CDR1 and CDR2 (germline): MDHEN, SYDVKM. Trimming at V came to 6 bases and at J to 2 bases, leaving 9 bases not matched to a gene. The CDR3 loop spans 16 amino acids.

This chain joins TRBV2 and TRBJ2-3, with 13 bases identical to TRBD2. CDR1 is SNHLY, CDR2 FYNNEI, per germline. V gave up 9 bases and J gave up 2 bases; unmatched junction bases: 8. This CDR3 is built from 16 residues. CDR3 sequence (DNA): TGTGCCAGAGGGACTAGCGGGAAAACCCTCACAGATACGCAGTATTTT. It specifies CARGTSGKTLTDTQYF.

This clone was seen a few times. The chain carries TRBV30 and TRBJ2-7; TRBD2 agrees at 9 bases. V dropped 0 bases and J dropped 2; count of bases not matched to a gene: 11. This CDR3 comprises 17 residues. Germline CDR1 and CDR2: GTSNPN and SVGIG (reference sequence). CDR3 nucleotide sequence: TGTGCCTGGAGTGTACCCACTACTAGCGGGTGGACCTACGAGCAGTACTTC. Translated: CAWSVPTTSGWTYEQYF.

The genes are TRBV2 and TRBJ1-2; D gene ambiguous. Trimming pared 4 bases from V and 4 bases from J, leaving 10 bases between. The germline V gene encodes CDR1 SNHLY and CDR2 FYNNEI. The CDR3 runs to 13 residues. The CDR3 nucleotides read TGTGCCAGCAGTGTTGGGGAAGGCTATGGCTACACCTTC. It yields the protein CASSVGEGYGYTF.

V usage is TRBV5-1 and J usage is TRBJ1-2; the D is unclear. V was pared by 4 bases and J by 8 bases, with 12 bases between. The CDR3 spans 12 residues. The germline V gene encodes CDR1 SGHRS and CDR2 YFSETQ. The CDR3 DNA sequence: TGCGCCAGCAGCCAAAACTCTGGGGGCTACACCTTC. It encodes CASSQNSGGYTF.

The chain is built from TRBV5-5 and TRBJ2-7; a possible D gene is TRBD2 (6 bases). Germline assignment: CDR1 SGHKS and CDR2 YYEKEE (reference sequence). The CDR3 totals 13 residues. V lost 7 bases to trimming and J lost 5 bases, with 16 bases between them. The CDR3 region has the DNA TGTGCCAGCTCCTTGGAGCGGGCGGACGAGCAGTACTTC. Translating gives CASSLERADEQYF. Combining the CDR3 with reference TRBV5-5 and TRBJ2-7 gives the whole variable domain DAGVTQSPTHLIKTRGQQVTLRCSPISGHKSVSWYQQVLGQGPQFIFQYYEKEERGRGNFPDRFSARQFPNYSSELNVNALLLGDSALYLCASSLERADEQYFGPGTRLTVT.

The chain has TRBV11-2 and TRBJ1-2; D unresolved. Trimming took off 7 bases at V and 0 bases at J, with 12 bases between the two ends. CDR3 length: 14 residues. The germline V gene encodes CDR1 SGHAT and CDR2 FQNNGV. The CDR3, as DNA: TGTGCCAGCAACCGCCCGGGAGCTAACTATGGCTACACCTTC. Translating it yields CASNRPGANYGYTF. Together with reference TRBV11-2 and TRBJ1-2, the CDR3 gives the full variable domain: EAGVAQSPRYKIIEKRQSVAFWCNPISGHATLYWYQQILGQGPKLLIQFQNNGVVDDSQLPKDRFSAERLKGVDSTLKIQPAKLEDSAVYLCASNRPGANYGYTFGSGTRLTVV.

The chain recombines TRBV28 with TRBJ2-2, with a weak D call TRBD1 (7 bases). The CDR3 extends over 16 amino acids. Germline V gives CDR1 MDHEN, CDR2 SYDVKM. V was shortened by 2 bases and J by 3 bases, with 13 bases between the two germline ends. This CDR3 is CASSLLGRGDTGELFF. The CDR3, as DNA: TGTGCCAGCAGTTTACTGGGCAGGGGGGACACCGGGGAGCTGTTTTTT.

The rearrangement links TRBV6-5 to TRBJ1-1; D gene uncertain. Trimming took 2 bases from V and 3 from J, leaving 16 bases between them. Looked up from germline, CDR1 is MNHEY and CDR2 is SVGAGI. The CDR3 is 16 amino acids. The CDR3 sequence is CASSYRQVLWDTEAFF. The DNA for the CDR3 is TGTGCCAGCAGTTACCGGCAGGTGCTATGGGACACTGAAGCTTTCTTT.

The chain couples TRBV5-1 to TRBJ2-5; D unclear. V was pared by 0 bases and J by 7 bases, with 4 bases between. Germline V gene data show CDR1 as SGHRS and CDR2 as YFSETQ. The CDR3 extends over 11 amino acids. The CDR3 DNA reads TGCGCCAGCAGCTTGGAAGGGACCCAGTACTTC. This encodes CASSLEGTQYF. Looking up the rest from reference TRBV5-1 and TRBJ2-5 gives the full variable domain: KAGVTQTPRYLIKTRGQQVTLSCSPISGHRSVSWYQQTPGQGLQFLFEYFSETQRNKGNFPGRFSGRQFSNSRSEMNVSTLELGDSALYLCASSLEGTQYFGPGTRLLVL.

The CDR3 nucleotides are TGTGCCAGCAGCACGGGACTAGGGGGGAATGAGCAGTTCTTC. Its protein product is CASSTGLGGNEQFF. The gene calls are TRBV5-4 and TRBJ2-1; 8 nucleotides agree with TRBD2. Germline loops: CDR1 SGHNT, CDR2 YYREEE (reference sequence). The CDR3 is 14 amino acids. V dropped 4 bases and J dropped 7; count of bases not matched to a gene: 7.